This entry features one T cell receptor beta chain sequence. As yet, its antigen is unknown. This record belongs to a study of a mutant IDH1 vaccine in newly diagnosed glioma. About the study: Eight vaccine doses were administered to patients at weeks 1, 3, 5, 7, 11, 15, 19 and 23.

The CDR3 totals 17 residues. Germline V gene sequence: CDR1 KGHSH, CDR2 LQKENI. V was clipped by 0 bases and J by 4 bases; unmatched bases: 11. Only in-frame clones appear in the TCRdb table, and some are missing; sequencing was by immunoSEQ multiplex PCR. The sample has around 78,000 clones, about 91% seen once. Time point noted: week 5, during vaccination. A 20-mer mutant IDH1 peptide at 300 ug was injected subcutaneously with topical imiquimod. The TCR was taken from a woman aged 50 to 60 with glioma. The rearrangement links TRBV18 to TRBJ2-7, with 8 bases fitting TRBD2. Sequencing used PBMCs, obtained from a glioma patient whose treatment included an IDH1 peptide vaccine. The CDR3 nucleotides read TGTGCCAGCTCACCACCGGTTATTAGCGGGGTCTTTTACGAGCAGTACTTC. This translates into CASSPPVISGVFYEQYF.